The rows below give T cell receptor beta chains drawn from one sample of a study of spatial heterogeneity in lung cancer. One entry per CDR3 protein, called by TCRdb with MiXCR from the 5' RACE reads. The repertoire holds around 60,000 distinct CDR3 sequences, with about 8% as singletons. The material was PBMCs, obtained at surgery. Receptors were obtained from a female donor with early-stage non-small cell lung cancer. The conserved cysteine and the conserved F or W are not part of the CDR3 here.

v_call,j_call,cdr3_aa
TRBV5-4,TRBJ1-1,ASSLGGYRVHTEAF
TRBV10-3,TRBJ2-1,AITPGQGNEQF
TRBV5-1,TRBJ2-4,ASSLDGTGVAKNIQY
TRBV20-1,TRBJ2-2,SAIGRRNLNTGELF
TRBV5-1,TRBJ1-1,ASSLAKAGEAF
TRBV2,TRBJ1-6,ASSGEGISPLH
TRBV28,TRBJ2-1,ASSFFWAGTTINNEQF
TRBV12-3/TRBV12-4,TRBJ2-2,ASSSGPSPGELF
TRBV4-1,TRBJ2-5,ASSRARGETQY
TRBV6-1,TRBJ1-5,ATLVSNQPQH
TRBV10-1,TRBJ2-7,ASSHERGTNEQY
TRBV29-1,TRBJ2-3,SVEGDRPTDTQY
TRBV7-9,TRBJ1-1,ASSLASRGPEAF
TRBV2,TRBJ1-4,ASRQGDYNEKLF
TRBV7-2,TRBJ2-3,ASSLTSGSTDTQY
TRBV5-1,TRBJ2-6,ASRSGGEANVLT
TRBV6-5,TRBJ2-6,ASSYSLSGANVLT
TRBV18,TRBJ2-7,ASSPSGTGGNEQY
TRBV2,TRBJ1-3,ASSEGSSGNTIY
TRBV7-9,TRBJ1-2,ASSLGSPLKGYT
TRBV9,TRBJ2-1,ASSVGTSGSQF
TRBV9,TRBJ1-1,ASSVGGSMNTEAF
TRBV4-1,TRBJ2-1,ASSQGAGRYNEQF
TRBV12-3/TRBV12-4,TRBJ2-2,ASSLGGLAPGAGELF
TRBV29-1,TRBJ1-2,SVGTGGANYGYT
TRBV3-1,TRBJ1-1,ASSQPKQGGSDTEAF
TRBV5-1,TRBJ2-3,ASSFLGQGATDTQY
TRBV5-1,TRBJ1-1,ASSLEANTEAF
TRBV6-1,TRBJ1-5,ASSEAPGSRNQPQH
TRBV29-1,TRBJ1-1,SVRPDPNTEAF
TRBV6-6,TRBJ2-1,ASSYPSGANNEQF
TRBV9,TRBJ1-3,ASKRDAGGNTIY
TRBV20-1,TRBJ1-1,SARPKGWEGTEAF
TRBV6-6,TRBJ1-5,ASTEVASNQPQH
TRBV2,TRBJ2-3,ASSGYGGTDTQY
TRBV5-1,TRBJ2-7,ASSKGTSGRVLNEQY
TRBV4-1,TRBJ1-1,ASSHPTGLNTEAF
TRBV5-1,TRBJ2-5,ASSVGGIKETQY
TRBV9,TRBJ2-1,ASSVGGLAGDEQF
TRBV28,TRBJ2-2,ASSFGQSGELF
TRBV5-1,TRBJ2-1,ASSLIPRRGQF
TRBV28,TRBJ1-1,ASNRGTEAF
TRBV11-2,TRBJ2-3,ASSLERGHIDTQY
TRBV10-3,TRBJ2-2,AIRANTGELF
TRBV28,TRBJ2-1,ASSFGLAGASSSYNEQF
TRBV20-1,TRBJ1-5,SARDKVNSNQPQH
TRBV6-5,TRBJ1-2,ASSYGGVGYT
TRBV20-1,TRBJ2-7,SARLGAYEQY
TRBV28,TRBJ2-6,ASSFLGSGANVLT
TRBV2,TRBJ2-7,AGEEAGYEQY
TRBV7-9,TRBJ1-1,ASSLGAGRGPGAEAF
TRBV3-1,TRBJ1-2,ASSQERGRRNGYT
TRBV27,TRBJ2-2,ASSSTGTRPTGELF
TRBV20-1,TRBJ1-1,SALKGGMNTEAF